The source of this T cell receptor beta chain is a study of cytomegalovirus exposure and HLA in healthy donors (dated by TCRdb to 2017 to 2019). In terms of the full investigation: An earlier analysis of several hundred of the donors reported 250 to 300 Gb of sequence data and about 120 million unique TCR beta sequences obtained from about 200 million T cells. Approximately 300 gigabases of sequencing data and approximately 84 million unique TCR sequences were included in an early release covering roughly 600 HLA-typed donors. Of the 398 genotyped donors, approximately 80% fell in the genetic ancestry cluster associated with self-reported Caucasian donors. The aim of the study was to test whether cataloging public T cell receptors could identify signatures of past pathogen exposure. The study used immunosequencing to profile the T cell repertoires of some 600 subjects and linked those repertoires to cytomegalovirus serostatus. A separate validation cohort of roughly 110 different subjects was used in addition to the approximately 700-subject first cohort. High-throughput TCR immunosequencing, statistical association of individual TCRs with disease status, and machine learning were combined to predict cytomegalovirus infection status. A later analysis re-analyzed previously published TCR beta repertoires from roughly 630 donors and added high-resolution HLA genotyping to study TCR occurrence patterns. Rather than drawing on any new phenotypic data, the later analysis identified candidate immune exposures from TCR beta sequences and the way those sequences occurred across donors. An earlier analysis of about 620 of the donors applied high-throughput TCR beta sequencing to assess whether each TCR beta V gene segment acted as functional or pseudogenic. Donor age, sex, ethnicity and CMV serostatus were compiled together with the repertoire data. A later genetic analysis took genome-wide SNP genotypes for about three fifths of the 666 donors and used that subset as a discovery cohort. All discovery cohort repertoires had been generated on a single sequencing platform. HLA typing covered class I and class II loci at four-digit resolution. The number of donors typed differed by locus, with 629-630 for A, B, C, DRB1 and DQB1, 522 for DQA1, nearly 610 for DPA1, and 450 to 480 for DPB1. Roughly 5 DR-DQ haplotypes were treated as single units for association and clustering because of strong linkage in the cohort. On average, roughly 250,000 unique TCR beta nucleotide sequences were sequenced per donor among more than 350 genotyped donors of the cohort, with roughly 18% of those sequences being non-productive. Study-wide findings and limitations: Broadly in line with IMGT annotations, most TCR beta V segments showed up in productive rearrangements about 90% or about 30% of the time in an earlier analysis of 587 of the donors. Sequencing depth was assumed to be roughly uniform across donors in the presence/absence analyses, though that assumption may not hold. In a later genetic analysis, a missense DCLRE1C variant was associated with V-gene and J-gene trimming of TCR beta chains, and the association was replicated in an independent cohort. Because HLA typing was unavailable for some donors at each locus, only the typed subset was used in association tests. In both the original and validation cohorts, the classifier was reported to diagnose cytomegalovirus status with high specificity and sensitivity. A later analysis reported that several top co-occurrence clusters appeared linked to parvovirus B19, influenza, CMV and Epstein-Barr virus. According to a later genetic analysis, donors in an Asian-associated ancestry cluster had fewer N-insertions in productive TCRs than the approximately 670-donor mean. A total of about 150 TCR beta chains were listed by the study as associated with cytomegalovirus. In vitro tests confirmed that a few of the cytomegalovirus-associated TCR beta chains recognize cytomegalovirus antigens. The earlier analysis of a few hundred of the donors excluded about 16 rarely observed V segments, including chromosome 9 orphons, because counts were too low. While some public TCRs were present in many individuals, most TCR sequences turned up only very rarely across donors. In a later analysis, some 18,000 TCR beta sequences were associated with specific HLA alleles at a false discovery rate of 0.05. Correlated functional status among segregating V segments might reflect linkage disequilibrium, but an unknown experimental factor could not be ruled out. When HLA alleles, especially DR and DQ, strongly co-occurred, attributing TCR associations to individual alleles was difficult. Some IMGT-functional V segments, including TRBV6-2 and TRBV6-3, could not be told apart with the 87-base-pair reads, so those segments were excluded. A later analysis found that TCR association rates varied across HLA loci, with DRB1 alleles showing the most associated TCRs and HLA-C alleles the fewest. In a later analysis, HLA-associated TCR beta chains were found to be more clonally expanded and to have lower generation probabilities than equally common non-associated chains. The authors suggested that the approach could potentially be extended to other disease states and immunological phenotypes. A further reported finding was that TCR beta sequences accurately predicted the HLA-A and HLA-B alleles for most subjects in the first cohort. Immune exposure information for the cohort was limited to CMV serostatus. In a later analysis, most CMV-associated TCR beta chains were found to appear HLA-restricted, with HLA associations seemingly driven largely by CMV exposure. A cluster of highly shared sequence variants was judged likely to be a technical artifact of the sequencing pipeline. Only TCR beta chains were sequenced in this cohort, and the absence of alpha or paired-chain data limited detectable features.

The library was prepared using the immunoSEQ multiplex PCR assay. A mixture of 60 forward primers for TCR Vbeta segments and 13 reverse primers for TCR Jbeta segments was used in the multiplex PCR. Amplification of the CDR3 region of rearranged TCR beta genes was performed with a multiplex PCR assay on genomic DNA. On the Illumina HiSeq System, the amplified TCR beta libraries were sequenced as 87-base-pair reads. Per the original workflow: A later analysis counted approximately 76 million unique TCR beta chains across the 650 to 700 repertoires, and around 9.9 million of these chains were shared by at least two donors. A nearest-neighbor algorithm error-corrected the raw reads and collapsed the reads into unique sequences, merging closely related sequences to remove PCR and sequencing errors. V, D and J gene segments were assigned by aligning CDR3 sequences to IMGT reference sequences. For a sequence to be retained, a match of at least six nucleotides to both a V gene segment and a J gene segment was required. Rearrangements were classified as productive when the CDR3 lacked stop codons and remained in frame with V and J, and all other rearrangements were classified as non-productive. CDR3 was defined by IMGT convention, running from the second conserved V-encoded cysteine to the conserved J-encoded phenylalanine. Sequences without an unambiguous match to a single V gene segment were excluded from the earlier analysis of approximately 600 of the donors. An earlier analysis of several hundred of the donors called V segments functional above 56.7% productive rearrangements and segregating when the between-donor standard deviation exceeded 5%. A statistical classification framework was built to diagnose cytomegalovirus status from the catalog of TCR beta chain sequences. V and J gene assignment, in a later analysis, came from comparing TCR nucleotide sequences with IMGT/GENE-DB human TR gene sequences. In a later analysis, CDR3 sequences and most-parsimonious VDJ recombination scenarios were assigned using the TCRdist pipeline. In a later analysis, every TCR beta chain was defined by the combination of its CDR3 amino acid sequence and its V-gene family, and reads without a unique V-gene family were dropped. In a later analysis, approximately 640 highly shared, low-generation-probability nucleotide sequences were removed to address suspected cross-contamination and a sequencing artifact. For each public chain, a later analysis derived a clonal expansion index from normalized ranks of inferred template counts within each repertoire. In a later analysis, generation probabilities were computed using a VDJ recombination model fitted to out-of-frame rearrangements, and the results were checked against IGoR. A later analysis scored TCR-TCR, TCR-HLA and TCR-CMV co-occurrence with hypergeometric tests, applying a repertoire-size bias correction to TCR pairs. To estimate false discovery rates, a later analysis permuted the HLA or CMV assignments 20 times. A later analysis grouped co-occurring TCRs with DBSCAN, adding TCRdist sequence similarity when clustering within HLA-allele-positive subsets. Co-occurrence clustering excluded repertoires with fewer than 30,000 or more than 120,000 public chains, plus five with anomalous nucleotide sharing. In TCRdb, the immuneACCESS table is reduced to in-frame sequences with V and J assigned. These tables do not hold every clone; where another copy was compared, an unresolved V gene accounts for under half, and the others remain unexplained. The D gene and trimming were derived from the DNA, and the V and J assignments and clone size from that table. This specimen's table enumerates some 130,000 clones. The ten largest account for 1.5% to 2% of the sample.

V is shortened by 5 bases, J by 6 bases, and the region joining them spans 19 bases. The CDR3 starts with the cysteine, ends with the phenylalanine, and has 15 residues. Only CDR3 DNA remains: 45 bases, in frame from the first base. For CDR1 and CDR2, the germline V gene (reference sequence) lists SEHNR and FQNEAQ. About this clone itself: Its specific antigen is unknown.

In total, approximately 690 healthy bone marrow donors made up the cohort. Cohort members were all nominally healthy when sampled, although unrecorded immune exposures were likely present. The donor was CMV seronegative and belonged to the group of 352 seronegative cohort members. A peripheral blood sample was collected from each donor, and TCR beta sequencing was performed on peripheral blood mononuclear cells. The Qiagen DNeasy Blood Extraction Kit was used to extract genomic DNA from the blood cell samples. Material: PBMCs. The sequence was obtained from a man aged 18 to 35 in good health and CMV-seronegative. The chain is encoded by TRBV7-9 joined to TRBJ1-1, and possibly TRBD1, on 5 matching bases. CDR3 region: CASSPLGGVVAEAFF. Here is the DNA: TGTGCCAGCAGCCCCCTCGGGGGGGTGGTGGCTGAAGCTTTCTTT.